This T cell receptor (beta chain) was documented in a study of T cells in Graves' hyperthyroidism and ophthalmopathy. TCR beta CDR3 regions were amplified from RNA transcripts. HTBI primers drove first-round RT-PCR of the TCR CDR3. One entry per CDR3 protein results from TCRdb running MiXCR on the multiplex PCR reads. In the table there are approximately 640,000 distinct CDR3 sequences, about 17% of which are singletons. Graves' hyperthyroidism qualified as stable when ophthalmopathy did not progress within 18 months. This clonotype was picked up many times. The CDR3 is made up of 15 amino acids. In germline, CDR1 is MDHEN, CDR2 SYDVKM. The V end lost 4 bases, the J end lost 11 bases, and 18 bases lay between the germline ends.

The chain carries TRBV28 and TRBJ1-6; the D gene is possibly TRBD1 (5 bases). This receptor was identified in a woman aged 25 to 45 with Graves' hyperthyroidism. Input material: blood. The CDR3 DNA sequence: TGTGCCAGCAGTTCGGGACCGCTAAGTGGGACACCCCTCCACTTT. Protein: CASSSGPLSGTPLHF.